This T cell receptor (beta chain) was identified during a study of blood T cell repertoires in COVID-19. Study in general: T cells, B-cell-depleted T cells, or PBMCs supplied cDNA or gDNA.

In the source study's methods: Researchers report that nucleated cell counts were estimated from reference gene primer amplification. This table comes from immunoSEQ multiplex PCR, and its TCRdb copy is limited to in-frame clones, with some not included. That table gives V, J and clone size, and the DNA gave D and trimming. Here the sample spans 200,000 to 300,000 clones, over 75% being singletons. The CDR3 covers 16 residues. With V trimmed by 3 bases and J by 8 bases, 6 bases remained unmatched. Germline V gene data show CDR1 as KGHDR and CDR2 as SFDVKD. In terms of age and location, participants ranged from roughly 18 to 95 years and lived in fewer than 30 US areas. Someone with COVID-19 had been met by exposed participants within 2 weeks before study entry.

This TCR derives from a woman in her forties who had been exposed to COVID-19. Sequencing was performed on PBMCs or T cells enriched from blood (not recorded which). The V and J genes are TRBV24-1 and TRBJ2-1; 13 bases align to TRBD2. CDR3 loop: CATSDAGTSGTHEQFF. The CDR3 DNA reads TGTGCCACCAGTGATGCCGGGACTAGCGGGACTCATGAGCAGTTCTTC.